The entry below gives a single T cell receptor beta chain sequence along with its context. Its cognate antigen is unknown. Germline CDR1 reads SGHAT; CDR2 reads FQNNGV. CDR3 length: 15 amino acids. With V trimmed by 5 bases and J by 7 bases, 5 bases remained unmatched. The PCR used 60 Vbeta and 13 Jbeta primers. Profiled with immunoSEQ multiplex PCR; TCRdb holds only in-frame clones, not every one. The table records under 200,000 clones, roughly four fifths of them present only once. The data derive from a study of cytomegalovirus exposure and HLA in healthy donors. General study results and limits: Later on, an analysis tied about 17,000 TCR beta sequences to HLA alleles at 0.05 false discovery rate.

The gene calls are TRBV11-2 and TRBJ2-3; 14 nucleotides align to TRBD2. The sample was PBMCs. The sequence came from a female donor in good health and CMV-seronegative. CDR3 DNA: TGTGCCAGCAGCCGAGGGACTAGCGGGGGCAATACGCAGTATTTT. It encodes CASSRGTSGGNTQYF.